This passage covers 31 T cell receptor beta chains from one sample sequenced in a study of blood T cell repertoires in COVID-19 (dated by TCRdb to the early 2020s). To prepare the library, the immunoSEQ multiplex PCR assay was applied. What TCRdb holds here is the immuneACCESS table cut down to in-frame rearrangements. Part of the clones is not present; checked against another copy, under half of the missing clones reflect an unresolved V gene, and the others are unexplained. This sample has about 290,000 clones in its table, and 70% to 90% of those were observed once. The top ten clones comprise 4.1% of the sample. Material for sequencing was peripheral blood. The receptors were gathered from a woman aged 50 to 60 with active or convalescent COVID-19.

The chain recombines TRBV14 with TRBJ2-3; 7 nucleotides line up with TRBD2. Looked up from germline, CDR1 is SGHDN and CDR2 is FVKESK. Trimming at V came to 4 bases and at J to 3 bases, leaving 4 bases not matched to a gene. The length of the CDR3 is 14 residues. The CDR3 DNA reads TGTGCCAGCAGCCTCCGGGACTATACAGATACGCAGTATTTT. It translates to CASSLRDYTDTQYF.

The CDR3 region is CAWSVEQGSGYTF. The CDR3 bases are TGTGCCTGGAGTGTAGAACAGGGCAGTGGCTACACCTTC. J is TRBJ1-2 and V is TRBV30; TRBD1 might be the D (6 bases). The V end lost 0 bases, the J end lost 7 bases, and 12 bases lay between the germline ends. The CDR3 sequence is 13 residues long. From germline, CDR1 is GTSNPN and CDR2 SVGIG (reference sequence).

This sequence joins TRBV27 and TRBJ1-4; D might be TRBD1 (5 bases). This CDR3 region has 18 residues. Germline values: CDR1 MNHEY, CDR2 SMNVEV (reference sequence). Trimming shortened V by 0 bases and J by 5 bases, and 19 bases separated the two germline ends. CDR3 DNA sequence: TGTGCCAGCAGTTTATCGTTTCCTCTACTGCCAGGGAATGAAAAACTGTTTTTT. Its translation is CASSLSFPLLPGNEKLFF. Complete variable domain (other parts from reference TRBV27 and TRBJ1-4): EAQVTQNPRYLITVTGKKLTVTCSQNMNHEYMSWYRQDPGLGLRQIYYSMNVEVTDKGDVPEGYKVSRKEKRNFPLILESPSPNQTSLYFCASSLSFPLLPGNEKLFFGSGTQLSVL.

The V call is TRBV19, the J call TRBJ2-1; 7 bases line up with TRBD1. From germline, CDR1 is LNHDA and CDR2 SQIVND (reference sequence). The V gene end was trimmed by 6 bases and the J gene end by 3 bases; junction bases not matched to a gene: 8. CDR3 length: 15 residues. For the CDR3, the DNA is TGTGCCAGTAGGCTGGGACAGCTCGACTACAATGAGCAGTTCTTC. Residues: CASRLGQLDYNEQFF.

The genes are TRBV7-9 and TRBJ2-3; 7 bases match TRBD2. V lost 5 bases to trimming and J lost 4 bases; unmatched junction nucleotides: 18. Germline V gene sequence: CDR1 SEHNR, CDR2 FQNEAQ (reference sequence). This CDR3 is 18 amino acids long. The CDR3 loop is CASSLGPLGAGPADTQYF. The DNA of the CDR3 is TGTGCCAGCAGCCTAGGCCCCCTAGGAGCGGGACCCGCAGATACGCAGTATTTT.

Ten or more counts support this clone. This chain connects TRBV30 to TRBJ1-1; tentatively, D is TRBD1 (5 bases). Trimming took off 7 bases at V and 3 bases at J, with 15 bases between the two ends. CDR1 GTSNPN and CDR2 SVGIG come from the germline V gene (reference sequence). The CDR3 is 13 amino acids. CDR3 nucleotide sequence: TGTGCCTCCCAAGCGGGGGGACACACTGAAGCTTTCTTT. Translation gives CASQAGGHTEAFF.

The rearrangement joins TRBV3-1 (or the pseudogene TRBV3-2) to TRBJ2-7; 7 nucleotides match TRBD2. Germline CDR1 and CDR2: LGHDT and YNNKEL (reference sequence). V trimming: 4 bases; J trimming: 1 base; junction bases outside the gene matches: 7. The CDR3 extends over 15 amino acids. CDR3 DNA sequence: TGTGCCAGCAGCCTCCGAGCGGGACGGTCCTACGAGCAGTACTTC. Protein: CASSLRAGRSYEQYF.

This clone has a handful of counts. The gene calls are TRBV7-6 and TRBJ2-7; 9 positions match TRBD2. The CDR3 extends over 15 amino acids. The trim removed 5 bases at V and 4 bases at J, leaving 9 bases unmatched. Looked up from germline, CDR1 is SGHVS and CDR2 is FNYEAQ. For the CDR3, the DNA is TGTGCCAGCAGCATATCCAGCGGGAGGAGATACGAGCAGTACTTC. Amino acids: CASSISSGRRYEQYF.

In this sample, this clone turned up once. The chain is built from TRBV5-4 and TRBJ1-2; 9 nucleotides match TRBD1. The V gene's germline CDR1 is SGHNT and CDR2 YYREEE (reference sequence). This CDR3 is 15 amino acids long. V trimming: 4 bases; J trimming: 4 bases; junction bases outside the gene matches: 8. In DNA form, the CDR3 reads TGTGCCAGCAGCCAGGGACAGGGAGTTCTCTATGGCTACACCTTC. Translated, it gives CASSQGQGVLYGYTF.

There are a few counts of this clone. V usage is TRBV7-9 and J usage is TRBJ1-1; D is uncertain. CDR1 is SEHNR, CDR2 FQNEAQ, per germline (reference sequence). CDR3 length: 13 amino acids. Trimming cost V 2 bases and J 4 bases, with 8 bases left between them. The CDR3 sequence: CASSLRPGTEAFF. DNA for the CDR3: TGTGCCAGCAGCTTAAGGCCGGGCACTGAAGCTTTCTTT.

V gene TRBV19 combines with J gene TRBJ2-3; 9 positions agree with TRBD2. Germline V lookup: CDR1 LNHDA, CDR2 SQIVND (reference sequence). V trimming: 3 bases; J trimming: 2 bases; junction bases outside the gene matches: 15. The CDR3 extends over 19 amino acids. For the CDR3, the DNA is TGTGCCAGTAGTATCTCGGGTCCCATCCGACTAGCGGACACAGATACGCAGTATTTT. This translates into CASSISGPIRLADTDTQYF.

The CDR3 loop reads CASSLAAGGGETQYF. The CDR3, as DNA: TGTGCCAGCAGCTTGGCAGCGGGAGGTGGAGAGACCCAGTACTTC. This chain connects TRBV5-6 to TRBJ2-5; 9 nucleotides line up with TRBD2. This CDR3 has 15 residues. The V gene end was trimmed by 0 bases and the J gene end by 4 bases; junction bases not matched to a gene: 4. From germline, CDR1 is SGHDT and CDR2 YYEEEE.

The chain employs TRBV27 and TRBJ1-1; 9 bases fit TRBD1. This CDR3 region has 20 residues. The germline V gene has CDR1 MNHEY and CDR2 SMNVEV (reference sequence). The V segment lost 0 bases and the J segment 9 bases; nucleotides outside the gene matches: 23. Written as DNA, the CDR3 is TGTGCCAGCAGTTTATCGATAGGGACAGGGAGGCTGGGGGACTCCGTTAAAGCTTTCTTT. Its protein product is CASSLSIGTGRLGDSVKAFF.

This chain uses TRBV10-3 with TRBJ1-1; D uncertain. Between the trimmed V and J ends, which lost 7 bases and 1 base, there was a span of 10 bases. This CDR3 has 13 amino acids. Germline V gene lookup returns CDR1 ENHRY and CDR2 SYGVKD. This CDR3 reads CAITSDQNTEAFF. For the CDR3, the DNA is TGTGCCATCACTTCAGATCAGAACACTGAAGCTTTCTTT.

This clone has a handful of counts. This rearrangement joins TRBV10-2 to TRBJ2-7; 7 bases align to TRBD1. This CDR3 comprises 12 residues. Germline V CDR1 and CDR2: WSHSY, SAAADI. J lost 6 bases, V lost 6 bases, and 5 bases had no gene match. CDR3 protein: CASRATGVEQYF. As DNA, the CDR3 is TGCGCCAGCAGGGCCACAGGGGTCGAGCAGTACTTC.

This clone has just a few counts. The genes are TRBV3-1 (or the pseudogene TRBV3-2) and TRBJ1-1; 8 bases are a match to TRBD1. The germline V gene encodes CDR1 LGHDT and CDR2 YNNKEL (reference sequence). The CDR3 consists of 15 residues. Losses at the gene ends were 4 bases for V and 10 bases for J; bases not matched to a gene: 14. The CDR3 region has the DNA TGTGCCAGCAGCCCGCCCGACAGGGGAGGTCGGGGAGCTTTCTTT. Residues: CASSPPDRGGRGAFF.

The chain couples TRBV11-2 to TRBJ1-2; 7 nucleotides align to TRBD1. Per the germline V gene, CDR1 is SGHAT and CDR2 is FQNNGV. V trimming: 4 bases; J trimming: 3 bases; junction bases outside the gene matches: 8. This CDR3 contains 15 residues. The CDR3 region is CASSSNRGRDYGYTF. As DNA, the CDR3 is TGTGCCAGCAGCTCGAACAGGGGTCGGGACTATGGCTACACCTTC.

J is TRBJ2-2 and V is TRBV4-1, with D maybe TRBD2 (5 bases). This CDR3 is built from 15 residues. Germline V gives CDR1 MGHRA, CDR2 YSYEKL. V was pared by 0 bases and J by 7 bases, with 12 bases between. The CDR3: CASSQDLTGIGELFF. The CDR3 nucleotides read TGCGCCAGCAGCCAAGATTTGACGGGGATCGGGGAGCTGTTTTTT.

The V gene is TRBV5-4, the J gene TRBJ2-5; 13 nucleotides match TRBD2. This CDR3 has 17 residues. In germline, CDR1 is SGHNT, CDR2 YYREEE (reference sequence). Trimming took 4 bases from V and 4 from J; bases not matched to a gene: 10. Here the CDR3 reads CASSTGLAGESGETQYF. CDR3 DNA: TGTGCCAGCAGCACCGGACTAGCGGGAGAGTCAGGAGAGACCCAGTACTTC.

With respect to this clone: Additional DNA sequences in this sample encode the identical CDR3. V usage is TRBV6-5 and J usage is TRBJ1-6, with D possibly being TRBD1 (5 bases). Germline V gives CDR1 MNHEY, CDR2 SVGAGI. The CDR3 is 15 residues long. With 0 bases removed from V and 8 bases from J, the gap between germline ends came to 11 bases. The CDR3 spells CASSYSAGLDSPLHF. DNA of the CDR3: TGTGCCAGCAGTTACTCCGCAGGGTTGGATTCACCCCTCCACTTT.

The chain couples TRBV9 to TRBJ1-2, with TRBD1 as a possible D gene (5 bases). Germline CDR1 SGDLS, CDR2 YYNGEE. The V gene lost 0 bases and the J gene lost 5 bases, with 11 bases spanning the gap. The CDR3 sequence is 14 residues long. CDR3 in amino acids: CASSVVTEVYGYTF. The CDR3 DNA sequence: TGTGCCAGCAGCGTAGTGACAGAGGTATATGGCTACACCTTC.

The J gene is TRBJ2-3, the V gene TRBV3-1 (or the pseudogene TRBV3-2); a possible D gene is TRBD1 (6 bases). CDR3 size: 13 residues. Trimming removed 2 bases at V and 7 bases at J, with 10 bases between. Germline CDR1 is LGHDT and CDR2 is YNNKEL (reference sequence). This chain's CDR3 is CASSQRGGNTQYF. In DNA, the CDR3 is TGTGCCAGCAGCCAAAGAGGGGGTAATACGCAGTATTTT.

This clone was found a few times. J is TRBJ1-5 and V is TRBV5-1; 7 nucleotides agree with TRBD1. Germline V gene sequence: CDR1 SGHRS, CDR2 YFSETQ. With V trimmed by 1 base and J by 7 bases, 2 bases remained unmatched. This CDR3 spans 13 amino acids. CDR3 residues: CASSLRGQQPQHF. The DNA of the CDR3 is TGCGCCAGCAGCTTGAGGGGGCAGCAGCCCCAGCATTTT.

The genes are TRBV19 and TRBJ2-4; unclear D gene. The CDR3 contains 16 residues. The germline V gene has CDR1 LNHDA and CDR2 SQIVND (reference sequence). The V gene lost 2 bases and the J gene lost 0 bases, with 11 bases spanning the gap. The CDR3 sequence: CASSIQVDGAKNIQYF. The CDR3, as DNA: TGTGCCAGTAGTATACAGGTTGATGGAGCCAAAAACATTCAGTACTTC.

The chain is built from TRBV30 and TRBJ1-6; TRBD1 aligns across 9 bases. The germline V gene encodes CDR1 GTSNPN and CDR2 SVGIG (reference sequence). The CDR3 has 13 residues. With 6 bases clipped from V and 10 bases from J, the junction kept 7 bases outside the gene matches. CDR3 sequence reads: CACGTGFASPLHF. CDR3 coding DNA: TGTGCCTGCGGGACAGGGTTTGCATCACCCCTCCACTTT. Together with reference TRBV30 and TRBJ1-6, the CDR3 gives the full variable domain: SQTIHQWPATLVQPVGSPLSLECTVEGTSNPNLYWYRQAAGRGLQLLFYSVGIGQISSEVPQNLSASRPQDRQFILSSKKLLLSDSGFYLCACGTGFASPLHFGNGTRLTVT.

The chain uses TRBV28 and TRBJ2-7; no clear D gene. CDR1 and CDR2 (germline): MDHEN, SYDVKM. Trimming took 10 bases from V and 7 from J, leaving 14 bases between them. The CDR3 length is 11 residues. This CDR3 reads CATTESIEQYF. The CDR3 nucleotides are TGTGCCACGACGGAGTCGATAGAGCAGTACTTC.

This chain links TRBV11-2 with TRBJ2-7, with 7 bases that match TRBD1. Germline V gives CDR1 SGHAT, CDR2 FQNNGV. The CDR3 length is 15 residues. Germline trimming cut 4 bases from V and 3 bases from J; bases unmatched to any gene: 9. CDR3 DNA: TGTGCCAGCAGCTCCTGGGATACAGGGGACTACGAGCAGTACTTC. Amino acids: CASSSWDTGDYEQYF.

The chain carries TRBV11-2 and TRBJ1-2; a weak D match, TRBD1 (5 bases). This CDR3 region has 12 residues. Deletions cut 4 bases from V and 5 bases from J, with 8 bases between. Germline V gene lookup returns CDR1 SGHAT and CDR2 FQNNGV. DNA for the CDR3: TGTGCCAGCAGCTCGGGGGGTTATGGCTACACCTTC. This sequence encodes CASSSGGYGYTF.

The chain is built from TRBV6-5 and TRBJ2-7; 10 positions agree with TRBD2. V shed 2 bases and J 5 bases; nucleotides not matched to a gene: 6. This CDR3 has 15 amino acids. Germline V CDR1 and CDR2: MNHEY, SVGAGI. The CDR3 DNA reads TGTGCCAGCAGTTACGCTAGCGGGAGCAGAAACGAGCAGTACTTC. Translated, it gives CASSYASGSRNEQYF.

Written as DNA, the CDR3 is TGCGCCAGCAGCACCGAAGGACAGGGCTATGGCTACACCTTC. Translating it yields CASSTEGQGYGYTF. The V gene is TRBV5-1, the J gene TRBJ1-2; 8 bases map to TRBD1. V lost 4 bases and J lost 4; bases outside the gene matches: 6. Germline loops: CDR1 SGHRS, CDR2 YFSETQ. The CDR3 loop spans 14 amino acids.

V and J are TRBV5-1 and TRBJ2-2; the match to TRBD1 covers 9 bases. Trimming at V came to 3 bases and at J to 1 base, leaving 7 bases not matched to a gene. This CDR3 spans 17 amino acids. Looked up from germline, CDR1 is SGHRS and CDR2 is YFSETQ. For the CDR3, the DNA is TGCGCCAGCAGCTCCCTATGGGGACAGGGGAACACCGGGGAGCTGTTTTTT. Translation gives CASSSLWGQGNTGELFF.